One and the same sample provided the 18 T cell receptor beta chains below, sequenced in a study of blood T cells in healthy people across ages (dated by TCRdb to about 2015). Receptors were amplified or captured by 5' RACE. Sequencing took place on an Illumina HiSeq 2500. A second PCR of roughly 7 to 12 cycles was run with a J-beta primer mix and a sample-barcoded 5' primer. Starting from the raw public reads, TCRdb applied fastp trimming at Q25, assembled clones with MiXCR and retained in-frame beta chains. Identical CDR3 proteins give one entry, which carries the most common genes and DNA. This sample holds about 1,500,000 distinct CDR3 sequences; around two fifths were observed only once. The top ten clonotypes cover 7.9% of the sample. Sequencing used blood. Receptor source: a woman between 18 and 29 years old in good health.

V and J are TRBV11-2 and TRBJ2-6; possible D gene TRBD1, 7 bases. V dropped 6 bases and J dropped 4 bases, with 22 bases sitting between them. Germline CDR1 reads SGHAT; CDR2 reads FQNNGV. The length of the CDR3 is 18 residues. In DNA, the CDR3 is TGTGCCAGCAGAAAACCGAGACAGGGAGGAAAAGGGGCCAACGTCCTGACTTTC. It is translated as CASRKPRQGGKGANVLTF.

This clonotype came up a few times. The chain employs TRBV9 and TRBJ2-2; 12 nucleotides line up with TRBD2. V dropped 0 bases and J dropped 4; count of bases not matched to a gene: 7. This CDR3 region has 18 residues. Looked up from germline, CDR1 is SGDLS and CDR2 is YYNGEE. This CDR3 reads CASSVAASGRGGTGELFF. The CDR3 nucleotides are TGTGCCAGCAGCGTAGCGGCTAGCGGGAGGGGTGGCACCGGGGAGCTGTTTTTT.

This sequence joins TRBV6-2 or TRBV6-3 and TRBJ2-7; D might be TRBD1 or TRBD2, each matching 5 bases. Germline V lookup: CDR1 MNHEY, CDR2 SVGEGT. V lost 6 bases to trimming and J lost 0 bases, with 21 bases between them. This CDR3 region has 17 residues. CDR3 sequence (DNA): TGTGCCAGCAGCACTTCTCTGAGGGGCGGACGCTCCTACGAGCAGTACTTC. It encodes CASSTSLRGGRSYEQYF.

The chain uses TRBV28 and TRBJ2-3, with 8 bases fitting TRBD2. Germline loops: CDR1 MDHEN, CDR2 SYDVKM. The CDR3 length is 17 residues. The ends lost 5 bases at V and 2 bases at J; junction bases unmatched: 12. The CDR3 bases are TGTGCCAGCAGTGACCGGGGGGGACTGTGGACCACAGATACGCAGTATTTT. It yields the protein CASSDRGGLWTTDTQYF.

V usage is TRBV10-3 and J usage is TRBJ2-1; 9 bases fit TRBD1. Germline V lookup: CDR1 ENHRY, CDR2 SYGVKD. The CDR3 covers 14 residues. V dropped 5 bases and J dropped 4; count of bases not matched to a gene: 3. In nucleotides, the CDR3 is TGTGCCATCAGTCCGGGACAGGGTTACAATGAGCAGTTCTTC. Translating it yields CAISPGQGYNEQFF.

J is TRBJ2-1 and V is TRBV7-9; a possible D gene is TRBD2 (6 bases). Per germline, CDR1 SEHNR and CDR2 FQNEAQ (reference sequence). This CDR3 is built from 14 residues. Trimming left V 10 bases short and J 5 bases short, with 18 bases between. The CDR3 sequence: CANLAREINNEQFF. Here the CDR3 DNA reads TGTGCCAACTTAGCCCGGGAGATAAACAATGAGCAGTTCTTC.

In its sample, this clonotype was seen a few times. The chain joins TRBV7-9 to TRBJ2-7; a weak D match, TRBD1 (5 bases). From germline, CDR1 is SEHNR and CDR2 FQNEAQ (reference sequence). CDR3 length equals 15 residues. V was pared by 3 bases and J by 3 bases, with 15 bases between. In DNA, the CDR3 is TGTGCCAGCAGCTTTGATTTGTGGGGCGACTACGAGCAGTACTTC. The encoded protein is CASSFDLWGDYEQYF.

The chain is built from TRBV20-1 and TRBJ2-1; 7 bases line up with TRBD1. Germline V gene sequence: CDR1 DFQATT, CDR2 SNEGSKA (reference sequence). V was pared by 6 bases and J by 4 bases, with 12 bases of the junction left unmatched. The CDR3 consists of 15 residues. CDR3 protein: CSAATGTRTYNEQFF. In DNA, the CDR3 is TGCAGTGCCGCGACAGGGACCAGAACTTACAATGAGCAGTTCTTC.

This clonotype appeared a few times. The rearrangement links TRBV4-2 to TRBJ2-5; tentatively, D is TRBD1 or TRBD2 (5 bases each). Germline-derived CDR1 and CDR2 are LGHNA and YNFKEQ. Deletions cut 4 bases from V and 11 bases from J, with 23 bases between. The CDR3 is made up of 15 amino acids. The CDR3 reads CASSPRDGAEGGQYF. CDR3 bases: TGTGCCAGCAGCCCCCGGGACGGGGCTGAAGGTGGGCAGTACTTC.

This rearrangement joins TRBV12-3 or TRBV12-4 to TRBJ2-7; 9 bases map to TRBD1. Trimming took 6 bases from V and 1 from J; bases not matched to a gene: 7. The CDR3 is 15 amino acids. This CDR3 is CASRRDRAESYEQYF. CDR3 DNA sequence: TGTGCCAGCAGAAGGGACAGGGCAGAGTCCTACGAGCAGTACTTC.

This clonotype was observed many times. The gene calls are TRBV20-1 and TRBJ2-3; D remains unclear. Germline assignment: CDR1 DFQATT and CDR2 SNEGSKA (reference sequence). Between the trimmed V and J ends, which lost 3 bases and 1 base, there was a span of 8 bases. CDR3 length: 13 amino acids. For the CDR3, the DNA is TGCAGTGCTAGCTCACACCGCACAGATACGCAGTATTTT. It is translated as CSASSHRTDTQYF.

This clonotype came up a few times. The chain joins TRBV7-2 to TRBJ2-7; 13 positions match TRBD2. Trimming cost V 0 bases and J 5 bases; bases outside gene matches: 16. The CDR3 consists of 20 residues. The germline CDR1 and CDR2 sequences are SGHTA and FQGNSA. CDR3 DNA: TGTGCCAGCAGCTTAGCCTACCTTTCACCTACTAGCGGGAGGGCCCACGAGCAGTACTTC. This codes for CASSLAYLSPTSGRAHEQYF.

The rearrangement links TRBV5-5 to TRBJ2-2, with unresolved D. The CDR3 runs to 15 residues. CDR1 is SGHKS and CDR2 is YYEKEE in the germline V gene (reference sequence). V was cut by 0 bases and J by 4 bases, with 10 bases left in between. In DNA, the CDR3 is TGTGCCAGCAGCTTGGTCATTGCGAGCACCGGGGAGCTGTTTTTT. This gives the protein CASSLVIASTGELFF. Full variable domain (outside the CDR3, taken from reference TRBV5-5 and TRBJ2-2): DAGVTQSPTHLIKTRGQQVTLRCSPISGHKSVSWYQQVLGQGPQFIFQYYEKEERGRGNFPDRFSARQFPNYSSELNVNALLLGDSALYLCASSLVIASTGELFFGEGSRLTVL.

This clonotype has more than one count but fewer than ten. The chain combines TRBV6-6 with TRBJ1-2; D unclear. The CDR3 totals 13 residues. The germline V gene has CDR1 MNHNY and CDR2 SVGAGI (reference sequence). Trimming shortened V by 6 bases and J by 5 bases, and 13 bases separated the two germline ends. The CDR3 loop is CASSGKDGYGYTF. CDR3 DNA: TGTGCCAGCAGCGGAAAGGACGGATATGGCTACACCTTC.

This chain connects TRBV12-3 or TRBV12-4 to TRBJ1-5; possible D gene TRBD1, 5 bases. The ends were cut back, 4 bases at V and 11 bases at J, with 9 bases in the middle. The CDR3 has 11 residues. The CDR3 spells CASSWGWSQHF. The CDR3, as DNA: TGTGCCAGCAGTTGGGGGTGGTCCCAGCATTTT.

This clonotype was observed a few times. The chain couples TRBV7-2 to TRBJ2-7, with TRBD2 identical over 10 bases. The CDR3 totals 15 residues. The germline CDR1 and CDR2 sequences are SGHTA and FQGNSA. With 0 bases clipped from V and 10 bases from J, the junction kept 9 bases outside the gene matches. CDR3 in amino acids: CASSLASGRPEPQYF. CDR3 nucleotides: TGTGCCAGCAGCTTAGCTAGCGGGAGGCCAGAGCCCCAGTACTTC.

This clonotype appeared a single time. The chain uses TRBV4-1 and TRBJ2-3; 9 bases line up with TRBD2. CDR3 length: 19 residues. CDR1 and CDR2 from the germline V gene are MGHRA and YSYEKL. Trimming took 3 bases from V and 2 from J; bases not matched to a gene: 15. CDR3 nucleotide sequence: TGCGCCAGCAGCCACTTGTCAGTAGCGGGGGTGCGCCCCACAGATACGCAGTATTTT. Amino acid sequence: CASSHLSVAGVRPTDTQYF.

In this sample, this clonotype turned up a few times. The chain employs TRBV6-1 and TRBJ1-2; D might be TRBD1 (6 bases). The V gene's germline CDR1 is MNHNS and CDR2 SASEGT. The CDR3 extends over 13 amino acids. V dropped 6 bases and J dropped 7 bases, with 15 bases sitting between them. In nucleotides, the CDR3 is TGTGCCAGCAGGATCCCTACAGGGCTTGGCTACACCTTC. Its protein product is CASRIPTGLGYTF.